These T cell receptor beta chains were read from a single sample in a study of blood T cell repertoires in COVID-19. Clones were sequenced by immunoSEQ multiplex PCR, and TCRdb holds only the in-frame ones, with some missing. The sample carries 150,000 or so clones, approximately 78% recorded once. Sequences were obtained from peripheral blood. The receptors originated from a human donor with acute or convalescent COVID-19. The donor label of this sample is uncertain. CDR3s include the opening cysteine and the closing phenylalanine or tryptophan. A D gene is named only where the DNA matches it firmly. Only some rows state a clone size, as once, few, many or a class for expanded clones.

CASSPAGSSGNTIYF	TGTGCCAGCAGCCCTGCGGGGAGCTCTGGAAACACCATATATTTT	TRBJ1-3	TRBV7-2	.	.
CAWSPAPGSNQPQHF	TGTGCCTGGAGTCCCGCTCCGGGGAGCAATCAGCCCCAGCATTTT	TRBJ1-5	TRBV30	once	.
CASNLQGSWETQYF	TGTGCCAGCAACTTACAAGGGAGCTGGGAGACCCAGTACTTC	TRBJ2-5	TRBV7-9	.	.
CASSEQLWGGGDGYTF	TGTGCCAGCAGTGAACAGCTGTGGGGAGGAGGAGATGGCTACACCTTC	TRBJ1-2	TRBV2	.	.
CASSARVTGTGELFF	TGTGCCAGCAGCGCCAGAGTGACAGGCACCGGGGAGCTGTTTTTT	TRBJ2-2	TRBV5-8	.	.
CASSDPGTGSPVQYF	TGCGCCAGCAGCGACCCCGGGACAGGGTCCCCCGTCCAGTACTTC	TRBJ2-7	TRBV5-1	.	TRBD1
CASSQDLEGTGANVLTF	TGCGCCAGCAGCCAAGATCTAGAGGGAACCGGGGCCAACGTCCTGACTTTC	TRBJ2-6	TRBV4-1	.	.
CASSYSRGGLGETQYF	TGTGCCAGCAGTTACTCGCGGGGGGGGCTTGGAGAGACCCAGTACTTC	TRBJ2-5	TRBV6-5	.	TRBD2
CASRLTGAGQPQHF	TGTGCCAGTAGGTTGACAGGGGCGGGACAGCCCCAGCATTTT	TRBJ1-5	TRBV19	.	TRBD1
CAISPQTMNTEAFF	TGTGCCATCAGCCCACAGACCATGAACACTGAAGCTTTCTTT	TRBJ1-1	TRBV10-3	.	.
CASSNGRGSEAFF	TGTGCCAGCAGCAACGGGCGGGGGAGTGAAGCTTTCTTT	TRBJ1-1	TRBV3-1/TRBV3-2	few	.
CASSRTASSYNEQFF	TGCGCCAGCAGTCGGACAGCCAGCTCCTACAATGAGCAGTTCTTC	TRBJ2-1	TRBV4-1	.	.
CATSRDQGATNEKLFF	TGTGCCACCAGCAGAGACCAGGGGGCAACTAATGAAAAACTGTTTTTT	TRBJ1-4	TRBV15	.	TRBD1
CASTIREYTEAFF	TGTGCCAGCACGATTAGGGAGTACACTGAAGCTTTCTTT	TRBJ1-1	TRBV12-3/TRBV12-4	.	.